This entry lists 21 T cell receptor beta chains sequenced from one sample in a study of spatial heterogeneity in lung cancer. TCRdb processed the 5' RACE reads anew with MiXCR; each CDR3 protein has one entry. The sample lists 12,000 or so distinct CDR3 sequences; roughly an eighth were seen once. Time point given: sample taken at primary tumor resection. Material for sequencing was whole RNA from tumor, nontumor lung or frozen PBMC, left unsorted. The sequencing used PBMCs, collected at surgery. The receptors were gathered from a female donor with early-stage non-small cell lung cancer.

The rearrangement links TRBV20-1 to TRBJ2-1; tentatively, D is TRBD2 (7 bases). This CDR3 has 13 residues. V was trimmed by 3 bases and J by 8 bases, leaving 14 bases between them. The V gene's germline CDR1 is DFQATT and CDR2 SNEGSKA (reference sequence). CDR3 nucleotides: TGCAGTGCTAGGCGGGGGCGCTCCCATGAGCAGTTCTTC. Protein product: CSARRGRSHEQFF.

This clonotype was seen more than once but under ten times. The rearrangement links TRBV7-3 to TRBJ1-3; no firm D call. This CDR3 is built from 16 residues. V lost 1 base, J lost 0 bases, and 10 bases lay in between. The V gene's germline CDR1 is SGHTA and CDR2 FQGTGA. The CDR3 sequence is CASSLNALGSGNTIYF. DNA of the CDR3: TGTGCCAGCAGCTTAAATGCTCTCGGCTCTGGAAACACCATATATTTT.

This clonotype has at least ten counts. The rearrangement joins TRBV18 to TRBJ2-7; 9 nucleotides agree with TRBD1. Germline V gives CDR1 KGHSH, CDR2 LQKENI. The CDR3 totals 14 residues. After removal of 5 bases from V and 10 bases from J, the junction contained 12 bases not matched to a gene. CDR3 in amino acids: CASSTRDRASEQYF. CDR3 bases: TGTGCCAGCTCAACACGGGACAGGGCGTCCGAACAGTACTTC.

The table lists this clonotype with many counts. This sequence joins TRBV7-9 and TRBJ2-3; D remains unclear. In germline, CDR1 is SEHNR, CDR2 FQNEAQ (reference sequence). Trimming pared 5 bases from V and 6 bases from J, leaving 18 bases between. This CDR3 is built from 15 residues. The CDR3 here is CASSPGEGWRDTQYF. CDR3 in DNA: TGTGCCAGCAGCCCCGGCGAAGGGTGGCGCGATACGCAGTATTTT. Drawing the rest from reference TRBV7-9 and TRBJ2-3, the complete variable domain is DTGVSQNPRHKITKRGQNVTFRCDPISEHNRLYWYRQTLGQGPEFLTYFQNEAQLEKSRLLSDRFSAERPKGSFSTLEIQRTEQGDSAMYLCASSPGEGWRDTQYFGPGTRLTVL.

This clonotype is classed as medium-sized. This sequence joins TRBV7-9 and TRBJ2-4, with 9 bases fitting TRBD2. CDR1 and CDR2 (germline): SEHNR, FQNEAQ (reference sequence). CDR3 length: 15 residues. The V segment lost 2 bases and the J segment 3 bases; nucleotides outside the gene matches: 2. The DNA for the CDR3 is TGTGCCAGCAGCTTAACGACTAGCGGCAAAAACATTCAGTACTTC. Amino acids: CASSLTTSGKNIQYF.

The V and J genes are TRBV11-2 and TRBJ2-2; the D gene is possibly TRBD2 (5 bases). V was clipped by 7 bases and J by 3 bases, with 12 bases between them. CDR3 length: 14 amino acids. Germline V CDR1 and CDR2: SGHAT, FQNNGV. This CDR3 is CASTQTTDTGELFF. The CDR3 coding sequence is TGTGCCAGCACCCAGACTACGGACACCGGGGAGCTGTTTTTT.

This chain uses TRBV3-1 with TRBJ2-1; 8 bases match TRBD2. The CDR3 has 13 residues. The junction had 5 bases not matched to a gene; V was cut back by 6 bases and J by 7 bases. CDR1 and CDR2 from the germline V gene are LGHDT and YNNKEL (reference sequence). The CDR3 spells CASSQGTRNEQFF. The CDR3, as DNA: TGTGCCAGCAGTCAGGGGACTAGAAATGAGCAGTTCTTC.

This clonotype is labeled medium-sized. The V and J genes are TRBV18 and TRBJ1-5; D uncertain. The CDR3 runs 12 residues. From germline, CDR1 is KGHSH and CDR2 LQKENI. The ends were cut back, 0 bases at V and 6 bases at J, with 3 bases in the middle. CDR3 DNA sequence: TGTGCCAGCTCACCACCGAGTCAGCCCCAGCATTTT. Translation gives CASSPPSQPQHF.

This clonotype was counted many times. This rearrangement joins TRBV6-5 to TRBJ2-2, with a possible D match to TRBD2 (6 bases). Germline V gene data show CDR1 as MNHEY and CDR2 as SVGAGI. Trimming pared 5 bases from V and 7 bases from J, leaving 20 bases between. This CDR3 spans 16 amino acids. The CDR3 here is CASSRRRQIGGGELFF. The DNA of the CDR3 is TGTGCCAGCAGTCGTAGGCGTCAAATCGGGGGCGGGGAGCTGTTTTTT.

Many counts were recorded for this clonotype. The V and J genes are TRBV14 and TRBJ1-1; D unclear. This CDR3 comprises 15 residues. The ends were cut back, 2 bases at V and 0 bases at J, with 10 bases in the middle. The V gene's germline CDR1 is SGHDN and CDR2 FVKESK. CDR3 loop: CASSQKRVMNTEAFF. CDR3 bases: TGTGCCAGCAGCCAAAAGAGGGTGATGAACACTGAAGCTTTCTTT.

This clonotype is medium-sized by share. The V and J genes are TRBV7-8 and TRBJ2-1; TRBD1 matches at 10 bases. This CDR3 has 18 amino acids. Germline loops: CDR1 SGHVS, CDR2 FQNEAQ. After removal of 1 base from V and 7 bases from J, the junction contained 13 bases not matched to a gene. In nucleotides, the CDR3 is TGTGCCAGCAGCTTAGTTGGGGGACAGGGGAATTCGTGGAATGAGCAGTTCTTC. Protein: CASSLVGGQGNSWNEQFF.

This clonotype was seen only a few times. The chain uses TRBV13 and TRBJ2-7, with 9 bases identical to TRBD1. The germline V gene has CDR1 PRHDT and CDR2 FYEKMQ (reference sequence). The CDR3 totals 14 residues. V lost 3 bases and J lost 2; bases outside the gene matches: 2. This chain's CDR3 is CASSLYRGPYEQYF. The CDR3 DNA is TGTGCCAGCAGCTTGTACAGGGGGCCCTACGAGCAGTACTTC.

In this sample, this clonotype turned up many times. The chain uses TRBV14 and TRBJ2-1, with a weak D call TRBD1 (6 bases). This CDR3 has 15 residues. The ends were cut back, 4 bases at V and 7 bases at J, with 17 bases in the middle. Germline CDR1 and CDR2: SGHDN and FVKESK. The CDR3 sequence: CASSPVGGEWNEQFF. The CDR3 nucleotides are TGTGCCAGCAGCCCCGTAGGGGGAGAATGGAATGAGCAGTTCTTC.

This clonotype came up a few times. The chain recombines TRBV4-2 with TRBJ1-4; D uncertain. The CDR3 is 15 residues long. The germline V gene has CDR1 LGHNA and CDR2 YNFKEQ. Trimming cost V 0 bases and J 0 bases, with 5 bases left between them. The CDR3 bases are TGTGCCAGCAGCCAAGACGGGGCAACTAATGAAAAACTGTTTTTT. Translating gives CASSQDGATNEKLFF.

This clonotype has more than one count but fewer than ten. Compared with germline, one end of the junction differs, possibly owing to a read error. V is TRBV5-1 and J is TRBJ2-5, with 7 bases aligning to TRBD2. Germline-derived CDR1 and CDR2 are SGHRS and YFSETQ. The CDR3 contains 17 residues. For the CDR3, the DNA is TGCGCCAGCAGCTCGGGAGGATTTTCCGGGATCCAAGAGGCCCAGTACTTC. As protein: CASSSGGFSGIQEAQYF. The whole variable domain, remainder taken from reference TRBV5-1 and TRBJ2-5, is KAGVTQTPRYLIKTRGQQVTLSCSPISGHRSVSWYQQTPGQGLQFLFEYFSETQRNKGNFPGRFSGRQFSNSRSEMNVSTLELGDSALYLCASSSGGFSGIQEAQYFGPGTRLLVL.

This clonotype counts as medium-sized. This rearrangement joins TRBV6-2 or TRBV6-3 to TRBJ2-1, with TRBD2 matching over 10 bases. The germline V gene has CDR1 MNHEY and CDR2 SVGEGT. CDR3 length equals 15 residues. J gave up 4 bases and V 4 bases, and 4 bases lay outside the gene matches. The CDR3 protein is CASSLLAGHYNEQFF. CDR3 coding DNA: TGTGCCAGCAGTTTACTAGCGGGACATTACAATGAGCAGTTCTTC.

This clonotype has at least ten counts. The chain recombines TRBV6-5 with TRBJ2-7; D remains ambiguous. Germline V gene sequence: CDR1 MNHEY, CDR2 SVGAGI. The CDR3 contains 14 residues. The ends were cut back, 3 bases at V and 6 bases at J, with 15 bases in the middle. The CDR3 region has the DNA TGTGCCAGCAGTTATTCCTTACAGCGCACCGAGCAGTACTTC. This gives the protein CASSYSLQRTEQYF.

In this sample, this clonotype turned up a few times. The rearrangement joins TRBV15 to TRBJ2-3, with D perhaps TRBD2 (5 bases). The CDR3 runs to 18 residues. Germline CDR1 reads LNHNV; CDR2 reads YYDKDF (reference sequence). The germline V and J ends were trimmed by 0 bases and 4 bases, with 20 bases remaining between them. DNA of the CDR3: TGTGCCACCAGCAGAGATAGGTCGGGGAGCAGTAAGGCAGATACGCAGTATTTT. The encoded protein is CATSRDRSGSSKADTQYF.

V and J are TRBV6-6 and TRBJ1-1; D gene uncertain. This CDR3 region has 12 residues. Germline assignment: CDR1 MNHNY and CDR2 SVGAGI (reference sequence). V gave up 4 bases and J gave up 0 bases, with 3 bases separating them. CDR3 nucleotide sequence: TGTGCCAGCAGTTCCGTGAACACTGAAGCTTTCTTT. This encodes CASSSVNTEAFF.

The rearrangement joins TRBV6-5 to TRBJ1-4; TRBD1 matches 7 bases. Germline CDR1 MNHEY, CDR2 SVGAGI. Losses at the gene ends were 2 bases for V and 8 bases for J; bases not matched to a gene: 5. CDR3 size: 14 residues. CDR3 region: CASSYGGQLEKLFF. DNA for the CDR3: TGTGCCAGCAGTTACGGGGGACAGTTAGAAAAACTGTTTTTT.

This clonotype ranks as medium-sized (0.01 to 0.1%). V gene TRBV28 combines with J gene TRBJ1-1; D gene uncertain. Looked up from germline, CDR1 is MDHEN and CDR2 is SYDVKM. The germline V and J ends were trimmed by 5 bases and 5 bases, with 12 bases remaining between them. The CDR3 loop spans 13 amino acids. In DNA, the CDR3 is TGTGCCAGCAGTAATAACGCGGGGACTGAAGCTTTCTTT. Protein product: CASSNNAGTEAFF.